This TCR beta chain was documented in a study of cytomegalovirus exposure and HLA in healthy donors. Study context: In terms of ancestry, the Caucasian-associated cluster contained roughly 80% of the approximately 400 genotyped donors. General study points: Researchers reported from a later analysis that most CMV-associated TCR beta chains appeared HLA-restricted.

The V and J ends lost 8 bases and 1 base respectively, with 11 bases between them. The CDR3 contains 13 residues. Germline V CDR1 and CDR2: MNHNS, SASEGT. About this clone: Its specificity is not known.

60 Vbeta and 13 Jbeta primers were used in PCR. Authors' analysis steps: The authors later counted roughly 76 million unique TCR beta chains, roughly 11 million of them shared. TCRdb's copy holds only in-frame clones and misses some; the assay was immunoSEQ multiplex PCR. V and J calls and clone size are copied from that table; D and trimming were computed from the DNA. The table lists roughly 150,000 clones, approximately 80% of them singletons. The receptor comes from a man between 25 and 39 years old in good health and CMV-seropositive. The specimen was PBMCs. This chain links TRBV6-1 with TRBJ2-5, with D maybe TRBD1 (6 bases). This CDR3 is CASLTGIQETQYF. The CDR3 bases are TGTGCCAGCCTTACAGGGATCCAAGAGACCCAGTACTTC.